Listed below are T cell receptor beta chains from one sample, sequenced in a study of blood T cell repertoires in COVID-19. This table comes from immunoSEQ multiplex PCR, and its TCRdb copy is limited to in-frame clones, with some not included. Among 120,000 or so clones listed, 85% to 90% were seen once. Sequenced sample: peripheral blood. These receptor sequences come from a man aged 50-60 years with acute or convalescent COVID-19. Both conserved end residues are part of each CDR3. D genes are given only for firm matches. Some rows have no size entry. The others give once, few or many, or a class for an expanded clone.

j_gene | v_gene | d_gene | abundance | CDR3nt | CDR3aa
TRBJ2-3 | TRBV5-1 | TRBD1 | once | TGCGCCAGCAGTCGCGGACAGGGGGCCAAGAGTACGCAGTATTTT | CASSRGQGAKSTQYF
TRBJ2-7 | TRBV9 | TRBD2 | . | TGTGCCAGCAGCGTAGGGGCTAGCGGGACTTACGAGCAGTACTTC | CASSVGASGTYEQYF
TRBJ2-3 | TRBV29-1 | TRBD2 | . | TGCAGCTCATGGGGGGGAGTGAACACAGATACGCAGTATTTT | CSSWGGVNTDTQYF
TRBJ2-3 | TRBV27 | TRBD1 | . | TGTGCCAGCAGTCGCGGACAGGTGGGCCCCACAGATACGCAGTATTTT | CASSRGQVGPTDTQYF
TRBJ2-7 | TRBV6-6 | . | . | TGTGCCAGTTCGACATATTCTTACGAGCAGTACTTC | CASSTYSYEQYF
TRBJ1-6 | TRBV7-9 | . | once | TGTGCCAGCAGCGTCACAAATTCACCCCTCCACTTT | CASSVTNSPLHF
TRBJ1-1 | TRBV10-2 | TRBD1 | . | TGCGCCAGCAGTGTCGACAGGGGCACTGAAGCTTTCTTT | CASSVDRGTEAFF
TRBJ1-3 | TRBV6-5 | . | . | TGTGCCAGCATGAGGCAAAACACCATATATTTT | CASMRQNTIYF
TRBJ2-1 | TRBV24-1 | . | . | TGTGCCACCAGTGGTAGGGGCAATGAGCAGTTCTTC | CATSGRGNEQFF
TRBJ2-7 | TRBV7-9 | TRBD1 | . | TGTGCCAGCAGCTTATATCCGGGACAGGGGGCCTACGAGCAGTACTTC | CASSLYPGQGAYEQYF
TRBJ2-5 | TRBV5-4 | . | . | TGTGCCAGCAGCATAGCTTTCCAAGAGACCCAGTACTTC | CASSIAFQETQYF
TRBJ1-6 | TRBV3-1/TRBV3-2 | . | . | TGTGCCAGCAGCAAAGACAGAAATTCACCCCTCCACTTT | CASSKDRNSPLHF
TRBJ2-3 | TRBV19 | TRBD1 | . | TGTGCCAGTAGCACCACCGGGACAGAAAGTAATACGCAGTATTTT | CASSTTGTESNTQYF
TRBJ2-2 | TRBV10-2 | TRBD2 | . | TGCGCCAGCAGATTGGATACCGGGACTAGCGGGAGAGGAAGCACCGGGGAGCTGTTTTTT | CASRLDTGTSGRGSTGELFF
TRBJ2-4 | TRBV27 | . | . | TGTGCCAGCAGTTCCAACCTGGGACTAGCCAAAAACATTCAGTACTTC | CASSSNLGLAKNIQYF
TRBJ1-6 | TRBV4-3 | . | . | TGCGCCAGCAGCCAAGATTCGCGAGGATCACCCCTCCACTTT | CASSQDSRGSPLHF
TRBJ2-2 | TRBV6-6 | . | . | TGTGCCAGCAAGGGGATGTCCGGGGAGCTGTTTTTT | CASKGMSGELFF
TRBJ2-7 | TRBV3-1/TRBV3-2 | . | . | TGTGCCAGCAGCCAAGGTAAACAGCACTCTATCCTGGGCTACGAGCAGTACTTC | CASSQGKQHSILGYEQYF
TRBJ2-1 | TRBV28 | TRBD2 | once | TGTGCCAGCAGGGCTAGCGGGAGCAACAATGAGCAGTTCTTC | CASRASGSNNEQFF
TRBJ2-7 | TRBV28 | TRBD1 | . | TGTGCCAGCAGTTACAGGGGAATCTACGAGCAGTACTTC | CASSYRGIYEQYF
TRBJ2-3 | TRBV11-2 | . | . | TGTGCCAGCAGCCTCATAGGGACTGCGAGCACAGATACGCAGTATTTT | CASSLIGTASTDTQYF
TRBJ2-7 | TRBV4-3 | . | . | TGCGCCAGCAGCCAAGAACTGGGCCTCGGCGCGTCCGAGCAGTACTTC | CASSQELGLGASEQYF
TRBJ2-1 | TRBV25-1 | TRBD1 | . | TGTGCCAGCAGTGCGTCGGACAGGGCCTACAATGAGCAGTTCTTC | CASSASDRAYNEQFF
TRBJ1-2 | TRBV27 | . | . | TGTGCCAGCAGTTTATACGGGACATCAGGATCTTATGGCTACACCTTC | CASSLYGTSGSYGYTF
TRBJ2-7 | TRBV5-6 | . | . | TGTGCCAGCAGCTGGGACCGGGACAACTACGAGCAGTACTTC | CASSWDRDNYEQYF
TRBJ1-3 | TRBV6-1 | . | few | TGTGCCAGCAGTGACAGTTTTGGCTCTGGAAACACCATATATTTT | CASSDSFGSGNTIYF
TRBJ1-2 | TRBV5-4 | TRBD1 | . | TGTGCCAGCAGCTTGGGGGACAGGGCTGTCGACACCTTC | CASSLGDRAVDTF
TRBJ1-2 | TRBV27 | . | . | TGTGCCAGCAGACCAGGGGAGACTAACTATGGCTACACCTTC | CASRPGETNYGYTF
TRBJ2-1 | TRBV9 | TRBD2 | . | TGTGCCAGCAGCCCGCGACTAGCGGGAGGGCCTGAGCAGTTCTTC | CASSPRLAGGPEQFF
TRBJ1-3 | TRBV6-6 | . | . | TGTGCCAGCAGTCCTTCAGGGATGTCTGGAAACACCATATATTTT | CASSPSGMSGNTIYF
TRBJ2-2 | TRBV12-3/TRBV12-4 | TRBD2 | . | TGTGCCAGCAGCCTAGCGGTCGGGGAGCTGTTTTTT | CASSLAVGELFF